This T cell receptor (beta chain) was captured in a study of T cell repertoires in cytomegalovirus infection. About the research overall: Public TCR beta signatures provided an indication of both CMV infection and a matching HLA type.

Each CDR3 protein gets one entry after TCRdb re-called the reads with MiXCR. The table records about 740,000 distinct CDR3 sequences, 35% of them present only once. The CDR3 extends over 15 amino acids. The V segment lost 6 bases and the J segment 7 bases; nucleotides outside the gene matches: 8. Germline CDR1 is MNHEY and CDR2 is SMNVEV (reference sequence). This clonotype has a handful of counts. Antigen specificity is unknown. General study results and limits: Adding up the frequency of public TCR beta families identified people who carried CMV plus the relevant HLA. HLA-C-restricted CMV clonotypes gave the most frequent clonotype in two of eight donors.

Sample: PBMCs. The J gene is TRBJ1-4, the V gene TRBV27; 10 nucleotides agree with TRBD1. The sequence came from a human donor in good health (CMV status not recorded). Some clones in this sample may be carry-over from other donors' samples. The CDR3 region is CASSSIRDRGEKLFF. The CDR3 DNA reads TGTGCCAGCAGCTCGATCCGGGACAGGGGTGAAAAACTGTTTTTT.